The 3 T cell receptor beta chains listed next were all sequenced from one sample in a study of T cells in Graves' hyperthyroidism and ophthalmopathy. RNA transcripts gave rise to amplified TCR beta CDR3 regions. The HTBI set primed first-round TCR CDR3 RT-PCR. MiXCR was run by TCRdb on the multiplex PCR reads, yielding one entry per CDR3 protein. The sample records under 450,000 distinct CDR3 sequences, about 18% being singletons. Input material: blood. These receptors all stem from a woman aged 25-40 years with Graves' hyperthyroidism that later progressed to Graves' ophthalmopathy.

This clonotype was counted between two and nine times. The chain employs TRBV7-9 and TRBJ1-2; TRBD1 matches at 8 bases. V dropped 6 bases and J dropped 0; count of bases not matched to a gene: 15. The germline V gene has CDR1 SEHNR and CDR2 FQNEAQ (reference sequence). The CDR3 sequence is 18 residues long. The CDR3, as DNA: TGTGCCAGCAGTCAAACCGGGACAGGCGGCCGAGCTAACTATGGCTACACCTTC. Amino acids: CASSQTGTGGRANYGYTF.

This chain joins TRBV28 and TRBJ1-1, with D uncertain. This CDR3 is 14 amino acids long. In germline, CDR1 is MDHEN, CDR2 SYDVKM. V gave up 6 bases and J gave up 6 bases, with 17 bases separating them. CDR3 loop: CASRAEAGASEAFF. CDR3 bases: TGTGCCAGCAGGGCCGAGGCGGGCGCATCTGAAGCTTTCTTT.

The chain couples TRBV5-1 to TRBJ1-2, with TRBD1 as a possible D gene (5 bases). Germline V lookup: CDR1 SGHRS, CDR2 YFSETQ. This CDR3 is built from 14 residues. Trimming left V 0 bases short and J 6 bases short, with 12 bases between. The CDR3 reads CASSLAPTRDGYTF. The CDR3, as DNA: TGCGCCAGCAGCTTGGCCCCTACCAGGGATGGCTACACCTTC. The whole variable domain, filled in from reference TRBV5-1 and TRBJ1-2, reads KAGVTQTPRYLIKTRGQQVTLSCSPISGHRSVSWYQQTPGQGLQFLFEYFSETQRNKGNFPGRFSGRQFSNSRSEMNVSTLELGDSALYLCASSLAPTRDGYTFGSGTRLTVV.